This T cell receptor beta chain was sequenced during a study of CD8+CD57+ T cells in acquired aplastic anemia. Study as a whole: Sorted CD4+ and CD8+ cells yielded around 3.3 ug of DNA on average. An average of about 9.8 million reads for CD4+ cells was obtained from healthy donors. Study-wide points: A set of around 30 CD8+ CDR3 sequences was shared between patients and controls, and these sequences appeared highly expressed in patients. Patients showed no significant difference from controls in CD8+ Simpson's diversity.

The length of the CDR3 is 13 residues. Germline V CDR1 and CDR2: LNHDA, SQIVND (reference sequence). The junction had 3 bases not matched to a gene; V was cut back by 6 bases and J by 3 bases. This clonotype has ten or more counts. Its antigen remains unknown. Both TCR beta VDJ combination and CDR3 sequence profiling were carried out. Genomic DNA was the template for this profiling. TCRdb itself ran the reads through MiXCR, one entry per CDR3 protein. The data hold about 420,000 distinct CDR3 sequences, with around 68% observed a single time. This chain uses TRBV19 with TRBJ1-1, with 8 bases aligning to TRBD1. Material: sorted CD4+, CD8+, or CD8+CD57+ T cells (not recorded which) from PBMCs. This receptor was obtained from a human donor in good health, serving as a control. The CDR3 DNA reads as TGTGCCAGTAGACAGACAGGGGACACTGAAGCTTTCTTT. This translates into CASRQTGDTEAFF.